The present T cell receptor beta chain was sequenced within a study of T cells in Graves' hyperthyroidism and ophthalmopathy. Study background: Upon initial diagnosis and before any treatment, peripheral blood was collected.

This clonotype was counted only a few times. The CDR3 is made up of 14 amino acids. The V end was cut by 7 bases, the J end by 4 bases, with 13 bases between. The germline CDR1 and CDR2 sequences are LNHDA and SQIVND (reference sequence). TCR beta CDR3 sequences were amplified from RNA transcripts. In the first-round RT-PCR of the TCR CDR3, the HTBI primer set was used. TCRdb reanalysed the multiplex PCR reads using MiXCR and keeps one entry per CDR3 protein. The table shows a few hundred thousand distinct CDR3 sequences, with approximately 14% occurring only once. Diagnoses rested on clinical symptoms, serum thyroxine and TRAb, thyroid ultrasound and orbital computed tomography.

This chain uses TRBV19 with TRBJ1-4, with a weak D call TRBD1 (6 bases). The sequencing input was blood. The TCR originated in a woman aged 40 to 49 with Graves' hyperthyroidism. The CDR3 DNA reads TGTGCCAGTACCCTGGACAGAAGTAATGAAAAACTGTTTTTT. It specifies CASTLDRSNEKLFF.